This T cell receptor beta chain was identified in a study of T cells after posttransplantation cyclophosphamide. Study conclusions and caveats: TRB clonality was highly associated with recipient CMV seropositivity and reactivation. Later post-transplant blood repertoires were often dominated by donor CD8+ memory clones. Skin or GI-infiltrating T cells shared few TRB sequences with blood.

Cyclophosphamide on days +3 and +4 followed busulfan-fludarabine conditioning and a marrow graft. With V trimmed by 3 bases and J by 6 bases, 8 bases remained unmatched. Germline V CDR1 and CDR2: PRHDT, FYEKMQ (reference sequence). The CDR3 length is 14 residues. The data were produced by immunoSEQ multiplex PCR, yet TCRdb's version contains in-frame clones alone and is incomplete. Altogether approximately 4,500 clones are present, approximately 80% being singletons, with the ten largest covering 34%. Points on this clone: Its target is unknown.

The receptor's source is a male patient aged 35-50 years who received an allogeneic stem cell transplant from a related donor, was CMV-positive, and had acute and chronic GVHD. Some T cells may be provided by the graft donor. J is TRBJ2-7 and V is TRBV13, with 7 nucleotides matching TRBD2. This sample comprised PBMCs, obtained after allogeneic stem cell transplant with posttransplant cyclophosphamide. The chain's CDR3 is CASSLWAGAGEQYF. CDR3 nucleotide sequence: TGTGCCAGCAGCTTGTGGGCGGGAGCTGGCGAGCAGTACTTC.